The clone carrying this T cell receptor (beta chain) was counted a few times. These data originate in a study of blood T cells in healthy people across ages. Sample-barcoded 5' priming and a J-beta primer mix drove a second PCR of about 6 to 12 cycles. In TCRdb, the 5' RACE reads were re-called with MiXCR into one record per CDR3 protein. The table records approximately 810,000 distinct CDR3 sequences, roughly 26% of them present only once. The CDR3 loop spans 15 amino acids. The trim removed 3 bases at V and 8 bases at J, leaving 9 bases unmatched. The V gene's germline CDR1 is MDHEN and CDR2 SYDVKM.

The rearrangement uses TRBV28 and TRBJ2-1, with TRBD2 identical over 8 bases. The sample consisted of blood. The TCR sequence derives from a woman of 80 years or more in good health. The CDR3 region has the DNA TGTGCCAGCAGTTTGGGACTAGTTTTTACGGATGAGCAGTTCTTC. Its translation is CASSLGLVFTDEQFF. The full variable domain, rest sourced from reference TRBV28 and TRBJ2-1, is DVKVTQSSRYLVKRTGEKVFLECVQDMDHENMFWYRQDPGLGLRLIYFSYDVKMKEKGDIPEGYSVSREKKERFSLILESASTNQTSMYLCASSLGLVFTDEQFFGPGTRLTVL.